This TCR beta chain is drawn from a study of cytomegalovirus exposure and HLA in healthy donors. Across the whole study: Earlier, 200 million or so T cells were analyzed, and around 100 million unique TCR beta sequences were found among them.

The V end lost 5 bases, the J end lost 3 bases, and 11 bases lay between the germline ends. The germline gives CDR1 LNHDA, CDR2 SQIVND (reference sequence). There are 13 residues in the CDR3. The primer mix had 60 Vbeta and 13 Jbeta primers. Clones were read by immunoSEQ multiplex PCR, and TCRdb kept only the in-frame ones, dropping some. Of more than 85,000 clones in the sample, more than 70% were seen once. The sequence was collected from a man aged 25 to 40 in good health and CMV-seronegative. Sequencing input: PBMCs. This chain joins TRBV19 and TRBJ2-7, with D perhaps TRBD1 (6 bases). The CDR3 DNA reads as TGTGCCAGTAGTCGACAAGGGGGCTACGAGCAGTACTTC. It is translated as CASSRQGGYEQYF.